These 5 T cell receptor beta chains were sequenced from one sample in a study of human T cells and chemical hapten exposure. One entry per CDR3 protein results from TCRdb running MiXCR on the RACE reads. The sample lists 55,000 to 85,000 distinct CDR3 sequences, around 10% seen once, with roughly 3.3% in the top ten. This sample's time point: patch test 1, 2 weeks after DPC sensitization. The treatment here: therapeutic diphenylcyclopropenone sensitization with weekly scalp DPC. Specimen: whole blood, collected in connection with sensitization to the hapten diphenylcyclopropenone (DPC). All receptors come from a woman between 40 and 55 years old with alopecia areata. Some clones in this sample may be carry-over from other donors' samples.

This clonotype has a handful of counts. This chain links TRBV7-2 with TRBJ1-1, with D uncertain. CDR1 is SGHTA and CDR2 is FQGNSA in the germline V gene. CDR3 length equals 12 residues. The germline V and J ends were trimmed by 5 bases and 4 bases, with 8 bases remaining between them. In nucleotides, the CDR3 is TGTGCCAGCAGCCTTTCGCGCACTGAAGCTTTCTTT. It codes for CASSLSRTEAFF.

The gene calls are TRBV6-1 and TRBJ1-2; the match to TRBD1 covers 7 bases. Losses at the gene ends were 0 bases for V and 5 bases for J; bases not matched to a gene: 6. CDR1 is MNHNS and CDR2 is SASEGT in the germline V gene. The CDR3 extends over 15 amino acids. The CDR3: CASSEAWDSTYGYTF. CDR3 nucleotides: TGTGCCAGCAGTGAAGCCTGGGACAGCACTTATGGCTACACCTTC.

There are many counts of this clonotype. The chain recombines TRBV5-1 with TRBJ2-1; no firm D call. The germline CDR1 and CDR2 sequences are SGHRS and YFSETQ. CDR3 size: 13 residues. The V gene lost 0 bases and the J gene lost 9 bases, with 10 bases spanning the gap. DNA of the CDR3: TGCGCCAGCAGCTTGGGGGCGTTGGGTGAGCAGTTCTTC. It codes for CASSLGALGEQFF.

The table lists this clonotype with many counts. The chain is built from TRBV7-9 and TRBJ2-7; D gene uncertain. Germline V gene sequence: CDR1 SEHNR, CDR2 FQNEAQ (reference sequence). The CDR3 runs 12 residues. The V end was cut by 5 bases, the J end by 2 bases, with 7 bases between. CDR3 coding DNA: TGTGCCAGCAGCGCCAGGACCTACGAGCAGTACTTC. Protein product: CASSARTYEQYF.

On this clonotype: A much bigger clone sits one base away, suggesting this may be a read error. The chain carries TRBV29-1 and TRBJ2-3, with 13 bases lining up with TRBD2. The germline V gene has CDR1 SQVTM and CDR2 ANQGSEA. This CDR3 contains 13 residues. V was pared by 8 bases and J by 6 bases, with 5 bases of the junction left unmatched. The CDR3 nucleotides read TGCAGCATTGGACTAGCGGGGGAGGATACGCAGTATTTT. Its protein product is CSIGLAGEDTQYF.